The 3 T cell receptor beta chains in this list originate from one sample, sequenced in a study of cytomegalovirus exposure and HLA in healthy donors (dated by TCRdb to about 2017). Preparation of the library involved the immunoSEQ multiplex PCR assay. For the multiplex PCR, a mixture combining 60 forward primers for TCR Vbeta segments and 13 reverse primers for TCR Jbeta segments was used. TCRdb retrieved this table from immuneACCESS and kept in-frame rearrangements only. Not all clones are present; in checked studies, unresolved V genes account for under half, and no reason is known for the remainder. Counted in this sample were fewer than 150,000 clones; 80% of them appeared once. Around 7% of the sample is taken by the ten largest. The material sequenced was PBMCs. The source of these receptors is a man aged 35 to 55 in good health and CMV-seropositive.

This chain links TRBV6-1 with TRBJ1-5; a weak D match, TRBD1 (5 bases). Germline CDR1 is MNHNS and CDR2 is SASEGT. V lost 8 bases and J 1 base, leaving 15 bases between the germline ends. The CDR3 contains 15 residues. In nucleotides, the CDR3 is TGTGCCAGCGGGGCGGAGGGTTTAAGCAATCAGCCCCAGCATTTT. This gives the protein CASGAEGLSNQPQHF.

DNA for the CDR3: TGTGCCAGCAGTTTACAGGGGGCCCGCACTGAAGCTTTCTTT. Its protein is CASSLQGARTEAFF. This chain uses TRBV27 with TRBJ1-1; 8 bases match TRBD1. With 2 bases clipped from V and 4 bases from J, the junction kept 3 bases outside the gene matches. CDR1 and CDR2 from the germline V gene are MNHEY and SMNVEV (reference sequence). This CDR3 region has 14 residues.

The rearrangement uses TRBV6-1 and TRBJ1-2; tentative D call: TRBD1 (5 bases). Germline V gene lookup returns CDR1 MNHNS and CDR2 SASEGT. The V end was cut by 10 bases, the J end by 0 bases, with 15 bases between. The CDR3 has 14 amino acids. CDR3 sequence: CANSFGAANYGYTF. CDR3 DNA: TGTGCCAATTCCTTTGGGGCGGCTAACTATGGCTACACCTTC.